Shown below are 11 T cell receptor beta chains from a single sample sequenced in a study of T cells and Merkel cell carcinoma outcomes (dated by TCRdb to the early 2020s). Library preparation used the immunoSEQ multiplex PCR assay. This immuneACCESS table, as held by TCRdb, lists in-frame sequences with V and J called but not all clones. Of the missing ones, under half trace to an unresolved V gene in checked studies; the others have no known cause. This sample is represented by some 520 clones; over 75% of them were singletons. The ten largest account for just under 7.5% of the sample. The sample taken for sequencing was tumor tissue from Merkel cell carcinoma. The receptors stem from a human donor with Merkel cell carcinoma.

In the case of this clone: One junction end disagrees with the germline gene, perhaps due to a read error. This chain links TRBV6-6 with TRBJ2-7, with D perhaps TRBD2 (5 bases). This CDR3 has 15 residues. Germline CDR1 and CDR2: MNHNY and SVGAGI (reference sequence). The CDR3 sequence: CTSSYSGAESYEQYF. In nucleotides, the CDR3 is TGTACCAGCAGTTACTCCGGAGCGGAGTCCTACGAGCAGTACTTC.

V usage is TRBV19 and J usage is TRBJ2-4; D assignment may be TRBD1 or TRBD2 (5 bases each). Germline lookup yields CDR1 LNHDA and CDR2 SQIVND (reference sequence). V was cut by 7 bases and J by 5 bases, with 12 bases left in between. The CDR3 is 13 amino acids. CDR3 residues: CASTRAGQNIQYF. The CDR3 nucleotides are TGTGCCAGTACCAGGGCGGGTCAAAACATTCAGTACTTC.

This chain connects TRBV7-3 to TRBJ2-2; D is unresolved. This CDR3 has 13 residues. Germline-derived CDR1 and CDR2 are SGHTA and FQGTGA. The V end lost 5 bases, the J end lost 7 bases, and 11 bases lay between the germline ends. CDR3 nucleotides: TGTGCCAGCAGCCCAAGTGGGTTCGGGGAGCTGTTTTTT. Its protein product is CASSPSGFGELFF. The full variable domain, rest sourced from reference TRBV7-3 and TRBJ2-2, is GAGVSQTPSNKVTEKGKYVELRCDPISGHTALYWYRQSLGQGPEFLIYFQGTGAADDSGLPNDRFFAVRPEGSVSTLKIQRTERGDSAVYLCASSPSGFGELFFGEGSRLTVL.

This chain connects TRBV18 to TRBJ2-5, with D perhaps matching TRBD2 (5 bases). This CDR3 has 15 residues. CDR1 and CDR2 from the germline V gene are KGHSH and LQKENI. V was trimmed by 2 bases and J by 1 base, leaving 11 bases between them. This CDR3 reads CASSPDFGGQETQYF. The CDR3 bases are TGTGCCAGCTCACCAGATTTTGGAGGCCAAGAGACCCAGTACTTC.

The V gene is TRBV4-1, the J gene TRBJ2-1, with 9 bases that match TRBD2. The germline gives CDR1 MGHRA, CDR2 YSYEKL. V shed 5 bases, J shed 2 bases, and the junction held 10 bases outside the gene matches. CDR3 length: 17 amino acids. The CDR3 nucleotides are TGCGCCAGCAGCACACTTGTAGCGGGGGAGCCCTACAATGAGCAGTTCTTC. Translated, it gives CASSTLVAGEPYNEQFF.

The gene calls are TRBV6-5 and TRBJ1-6; a possible D gene is TRBD1 (5 bases). The CDR3 covers 13 residues. Germline V CDR1 and CDR2: MNHEY, SVGAGI. Trimming removed 6 bases from V and 5 bases from J, with 8 bases in between. CDR3 bases: TGTGCCAGCAGAACGACAGATAATTCACCCCTCCACTTT. This codes for CASRTTDNSPLHF.

This clone was picked up one time. The chain recombines TRBV20-1 with TRBJ2-7; D gene ambiguous. The V gene's germline CDR1 is DFQATT and CDR2 SNEGSKA (reference sequence). Trimming removed 6 bases from V and 2 bases from J, with 8 bases in between. The CDR3 has 11 residues. As DNA, the CDR3 is TGCAGTGCCCGGTCGGCCTACGAGCAGTACTTC. This gives the protein CSARSAYEQYF.

This rearrangement joins TRBV6-5 to TRBJ2-5, with 8 bases that match TRBD2. Losses at the gene ends were 5 bases for V and 4 bases for J; bases not matched to a gene: 9. The CDR3 has 15 amino acids. Germline CDR1 is MNHEY and CDR2 is SVGAGI. CDR3 nucleotides: TGTGCCAGCAGTCCCCTCGGGGGGGATGGAGAGACCCAGTACTTC. Its translation: CASSPLGGDGETQYF.

The rearrangement joins TRBV7-6 to TRBJ2-3; 7 bases are shared with TRBD1. Losses at the gene ends were 5 bases for V and 6 bases for J; bases not matched to a gene: 8. From germline, CDR1 is SGHVS and CDR2 FNYEAQ. CDR3 size: 14 residues. The CDR3 spells CASSTDDRADTQYF. The CDR3 DNA is TGTGCCAGCAGCACAGACGACAGGGCTGATACGCAGTATTTT. Full variable domain (rest looked up from reference TRBV7-6 and TRBJ2-3): GAGVSQSPRYKVTKRGQDVALRCDPISGHVSLYWYRQALGQGPEFLTYFNYEAQQDKSGLPNDRFSAERPEGSISTLTIQRTEQRDSAMYRCASSTDDRADTQYFGPGTRLTVL.

The rearrangement links TRBV9 to TRBJ2-7; a weak D match, TRBD1 (5 bases). The CDR3 covers 13 residues. In germline, CDR1 is SGDLS, CDR2 YYNGEE. V was pared by 0 bases and J by 3 bases, with 7 bases between. The CDR3 spells CASSVAGNYEQYF. CDR3 coding DNA: TGTGCCAGCAGCGTAGCAGGGAACTACGAGCAGTACTTC.

This clone was seen only once. The chain uses TRBV21-1 and TRBJ2-7; the table calls TRBD1, which could not be checked here. TRBV21-1 is described as a pseudogene. This CDR3 has 18 amino acids. The CDR3 region is CASSNDRGGGTGESEQYF. CDR3 DNA sequence: TGTGCCAGCAGCAATGACCGCGGGGGCGGGACAGGAGAAAGCGAGCAGTACTTC.